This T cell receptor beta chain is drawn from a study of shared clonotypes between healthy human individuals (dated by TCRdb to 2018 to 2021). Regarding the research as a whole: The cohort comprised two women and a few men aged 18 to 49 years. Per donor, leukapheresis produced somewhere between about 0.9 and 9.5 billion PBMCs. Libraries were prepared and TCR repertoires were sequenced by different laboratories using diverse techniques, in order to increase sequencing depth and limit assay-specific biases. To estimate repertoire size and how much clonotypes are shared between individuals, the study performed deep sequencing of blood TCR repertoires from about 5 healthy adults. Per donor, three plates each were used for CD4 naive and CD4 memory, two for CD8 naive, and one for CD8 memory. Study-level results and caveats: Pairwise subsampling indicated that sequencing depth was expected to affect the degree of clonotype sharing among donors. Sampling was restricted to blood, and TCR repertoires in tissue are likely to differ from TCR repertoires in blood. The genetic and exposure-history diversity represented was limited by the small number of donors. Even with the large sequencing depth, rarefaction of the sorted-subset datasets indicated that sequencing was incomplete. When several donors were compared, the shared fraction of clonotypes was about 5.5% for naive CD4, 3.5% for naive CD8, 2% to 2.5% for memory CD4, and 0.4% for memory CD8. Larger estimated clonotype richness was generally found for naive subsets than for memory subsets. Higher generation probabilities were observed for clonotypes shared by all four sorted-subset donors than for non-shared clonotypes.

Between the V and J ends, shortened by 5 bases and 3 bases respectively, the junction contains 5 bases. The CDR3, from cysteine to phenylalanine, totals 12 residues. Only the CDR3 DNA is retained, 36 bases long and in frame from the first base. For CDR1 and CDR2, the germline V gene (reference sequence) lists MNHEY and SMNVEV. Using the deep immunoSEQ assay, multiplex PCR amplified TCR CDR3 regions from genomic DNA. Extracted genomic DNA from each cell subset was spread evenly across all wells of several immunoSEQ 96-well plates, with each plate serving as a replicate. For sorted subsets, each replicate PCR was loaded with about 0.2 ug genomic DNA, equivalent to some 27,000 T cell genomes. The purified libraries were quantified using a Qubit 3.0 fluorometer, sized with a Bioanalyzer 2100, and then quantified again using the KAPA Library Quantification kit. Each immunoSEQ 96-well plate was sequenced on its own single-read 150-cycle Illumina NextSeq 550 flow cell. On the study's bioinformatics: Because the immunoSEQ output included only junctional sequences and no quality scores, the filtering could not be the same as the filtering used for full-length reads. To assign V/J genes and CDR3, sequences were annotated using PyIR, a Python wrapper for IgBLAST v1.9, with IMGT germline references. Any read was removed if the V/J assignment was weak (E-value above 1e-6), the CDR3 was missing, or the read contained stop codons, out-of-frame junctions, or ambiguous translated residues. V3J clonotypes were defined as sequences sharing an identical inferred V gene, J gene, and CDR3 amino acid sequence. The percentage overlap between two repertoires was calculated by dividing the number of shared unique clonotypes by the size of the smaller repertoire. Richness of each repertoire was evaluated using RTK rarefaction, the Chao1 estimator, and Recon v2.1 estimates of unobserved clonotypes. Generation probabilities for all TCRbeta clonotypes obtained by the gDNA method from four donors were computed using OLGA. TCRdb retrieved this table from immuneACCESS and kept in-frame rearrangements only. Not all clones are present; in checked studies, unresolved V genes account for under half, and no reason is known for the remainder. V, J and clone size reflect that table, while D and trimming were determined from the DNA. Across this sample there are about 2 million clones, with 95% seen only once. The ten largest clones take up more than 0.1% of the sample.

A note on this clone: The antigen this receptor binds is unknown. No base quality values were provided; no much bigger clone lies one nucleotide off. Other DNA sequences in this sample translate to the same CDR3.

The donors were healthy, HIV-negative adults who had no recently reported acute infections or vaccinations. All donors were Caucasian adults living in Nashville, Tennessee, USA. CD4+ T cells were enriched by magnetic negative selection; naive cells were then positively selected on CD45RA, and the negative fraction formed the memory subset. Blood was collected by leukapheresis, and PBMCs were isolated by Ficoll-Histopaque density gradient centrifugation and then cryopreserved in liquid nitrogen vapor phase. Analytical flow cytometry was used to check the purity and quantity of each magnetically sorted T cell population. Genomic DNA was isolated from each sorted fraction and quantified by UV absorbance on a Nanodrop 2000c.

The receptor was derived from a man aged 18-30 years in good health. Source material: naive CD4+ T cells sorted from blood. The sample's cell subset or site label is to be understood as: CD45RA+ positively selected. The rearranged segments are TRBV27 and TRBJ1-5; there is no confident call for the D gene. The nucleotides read TGTGCCAGCAGTCCCTACAATCAGCCCCAGCATTTT. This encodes CASSPYNQPQHF.